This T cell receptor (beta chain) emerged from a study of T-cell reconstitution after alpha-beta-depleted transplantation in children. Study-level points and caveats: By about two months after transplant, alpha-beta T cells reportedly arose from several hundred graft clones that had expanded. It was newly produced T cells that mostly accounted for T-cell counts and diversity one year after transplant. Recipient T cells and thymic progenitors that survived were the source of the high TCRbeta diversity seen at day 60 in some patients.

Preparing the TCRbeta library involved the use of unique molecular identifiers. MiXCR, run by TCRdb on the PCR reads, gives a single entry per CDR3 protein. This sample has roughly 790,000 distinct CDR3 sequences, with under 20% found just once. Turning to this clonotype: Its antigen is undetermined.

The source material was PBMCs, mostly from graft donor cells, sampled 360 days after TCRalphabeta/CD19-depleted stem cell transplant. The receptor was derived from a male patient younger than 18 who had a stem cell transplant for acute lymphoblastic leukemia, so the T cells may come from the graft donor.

This CDR3 is CASSLAMYEQYF. The CDR3 DNA follows: TGTGCCAGCAGCTTAGCGATGTACGAGCAGTACTTC. The rearrangement links TRBV7-9 to TRBJ2-7, with no clear D. This CDR3 region has 12 residues. Looked up from germline, CDR1 is SEHNR and CDR2 is FQNEAQ (reference sequence). Trimming removed 0 bases at V and 4 bases at J, with 4 bases between.